This T cell receptor beta chain is drawn from a study of beta chain features in type 1 diabetes. Study information: The number of sorted cells examined across all samples was around 98 million. Study-wide points: The similarity of naive, central memory and Treg TCRB repertoires appeared greater among patients than among healthy donors. Shorter TCRB CDR3s, moderately but significantly so, were found in Type 1 diabetes patients in all four CD4+ subsets.

CDR3 length: 16 amino acids. Germline CDR1 reads SGHNT; CDR2 reads YYREEE (reference sequence). Trimming removed 4 bases from V and 0 bases from J; junction bases left unmatched: 5. Since all of the isolated RNA was reverse transcribed, expressed TCRB transcripts were what got sequenced. Some clones are missing from TCRdb's copy, which holds only in-frame ones; the method was immunoSEQ multiplex PCR. The sample has 500,000 to 650,000 clones, 9.5% to 15% seen once; the top ten hold approximately 0.11%. The authors sorted CD4+ naive, central memory, regulatory and stem cell-like memory cells via CD45RO/CCR7/CD25/CD127/CD95/CD27. This clone has just a few counts. Its antigen is unknown. This CDR3 is also generated by other DNA sequences in the sample.

Sequencing input: naive CD4+ T cells from blood. The chain couples TRBV5-4 to TRBJ1-4; TRBD1 aligns across 8 bases. The TCR originated in a man aged 25-45 years with type 1 diabetes. The CDR3 region is CASSLRTGTTNEKLFF. The DNA for the CDR3 is TGTGCCAGCAGCCTCCGGACAGGGACAACTAATGAAAAACTGTTTTTT.